The present TCR beta chain was sequenced within a study of T-cell memory formation after mild COVID-19. Trimming took 2 bases from V and 7 from J, leaving 18 bases between them. The germline V gene has CDR1 MGHRA and CDR2 YSYEKL. The CDR3 extends over 16 amino acids. Each CDR3 protein is one row after TCRdb ran MiXCR on the 5' RACE reads. This sample yields around 340,000 distinct CDR3 sequences, of which approximately 15% are seen a single time; approximately 20% belongs to the top ten. The chain recombines TRBV4-1 with TRBJ1-5; D might be TRBD1 (6 bases). The sequence was obtained from a man between 18 and 29 years old who had mild COVID-19 (a few samples of this study predate the infection). Cell type and time point are not known. The sample taken for sequencing was PBMCs or a T cell subset sorted from them (not recorded which). The CDR3 DNA follows: TGCGCCAGCAGCCAATATGACGGGGGCGCGATACAGCCCCAGCATTTT. The encoded protein is CASSQYDGGAIQPQHF.